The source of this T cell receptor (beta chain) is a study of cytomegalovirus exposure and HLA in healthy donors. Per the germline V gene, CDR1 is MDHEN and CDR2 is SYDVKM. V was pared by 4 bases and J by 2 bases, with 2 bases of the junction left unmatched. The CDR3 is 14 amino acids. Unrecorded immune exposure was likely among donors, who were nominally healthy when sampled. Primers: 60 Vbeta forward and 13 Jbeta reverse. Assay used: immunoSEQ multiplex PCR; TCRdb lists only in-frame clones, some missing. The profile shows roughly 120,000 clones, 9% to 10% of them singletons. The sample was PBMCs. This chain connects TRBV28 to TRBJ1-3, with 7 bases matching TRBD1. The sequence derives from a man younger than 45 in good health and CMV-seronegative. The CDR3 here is CASSSTGTGNTIYF. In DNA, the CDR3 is TGTGCCAGCAGTTCGACAGGGACTGGAAACACCATATATTTT.